What follows are 8 T cell receptor beta chains derived from one specimen sequenced in a study of T cell changes during pregnancy in multiple sclerosis. The protocol was immunoSEQ multiplex PCR, while the TCRdb copy is restricted to in-frame clones and leaves out a portion. Of around 66,000 clones in the sample, about nine tenths were seen once. Sequences were derived from peripheral blood, sampled in the first trimester of pregnancy. These receptors came from a female donor in good health, enrolled as a control in a pregnancy study.

V usage is TRBV7-2 and J usage is TRBJ2-2; the match to TRBD2 covers 7 bases. Germline CDR1 reads SGHTA; CDR2 reads FQGNSA. The CDR3 extends over 15 amino acids. The V gene end was trimmed by 3 bases and the J gene end by 1 base; junction bases not matched to a gene: 2. The CDR3 is CASSFAGVNTGELFF. CDR3 sequence (DNA): TGTGCCAGCAGCTTCGCGGGGGTGAACACCGGGGAGCTGTTTTTT.

This clone was observed once. The J gene is TRBJ1-2, the V gene TRBV18; possible D gene TRBD1, 6 bases. Trimming took off 1 base at V and 8 bases at J, with 17 bases between the two ends. The CDR3 is made up of 15 amino acids. Germline V gene lookup returns CDR1 KGHSH and CDR2 LQKENI. In nucleotides, the CDR3 is TGTGCCAGCTCACCACTGACTAGGGGGGGAAAAGGCTACACCTTC. Translated: CASSPLTRGGKGYTF. The full variable domain, its missing parts supplied by reference TRBV18 and TRBJ1-2, is NAGVMQNPRHLVRRRGQEARLRCSPMKGHSHVYWYRQLPEEGLKFMVYLQKENIIDESGMPKERFSAEFPKEGPSILRIQQVVRGDSAAYFCASSPLTRGGKGYTFGSGTRLTVV.

The chain employs TRBV6-1 and TRBJ2-1; 10 bases are a match to TRBD1. CDR1 and CDR2 from the germline V gene are MNHNS and SASEGT. The CDR3 is 15 residues long. The V segment lost 4 bases and the J segment 6 bases; nucleotides outside the gene matches: 6. The CDR3 coding sequence is TGTGCCAGCAGTGGAGGACAGGGGGTGGGCAATGAGCAGTTCTTC. Its protein is CASSGGQGVGNEQFF.

J is TRBJ2-1 and V is TRBV28, with 8 bases matching TRBD1. The J segment lost 8 bases and the V segment lost 7 bases, leaving 13 bases of the junction unmatched. CDR1 and CDR2 from the germline V gene are MDHEN and SYDVKM. The CDR3 is 15 amino acids. CDR3 amino acids: CASTTRRTGFDEQFF. In DNA, the CDR3 is TGTGCCAGCACCACACGGCGGACAGGGTTCGATGAGCAGTTCTTC.

The chain links TRBV5-4 to TRBJ2-1; 7 nucleotides match TRBD2. Germline loops: CDR1 SGHNT, CDR2 YYREEE (reference sequence). This CDR3 is built from 16 residues. J was trimmed by 8 bases and V by 4 bases; bases with no gene match: 15. The CDR3, as DNA: TGTGCCAGCAGCCTCCCAGGCGGGAGACGGGTCGATGAGCAGTTCTTC. It yields the protein CASSLPGGRRVDEQFF.

This chain joins TRBV2 and TRBJ1-5; D unresolved. V gave up 3 bases and J gave up 6 bases, with 9 bases separating them. CDR3 length: 13 amino acids. CDR1 is SNHLY and CDR2 is FYNNEI in the germline V gene. As DNA, the CDR3 is TGTGCCAGCAGTGAGAACTATCGTCAGCCCCAGCATTTT. Amino acids: CASSENYRQPQHF. Filled out from reference TRBV2 and TRBJ1-5, the complete variable domain reads EPEVTQTPSHQVTQMGQEVILRCVPISNHLYFYWYRQILGQKVEFLVSFYNNEISEKSEIFDDQFSVERPDGSNFTLKIRSTKLEDSAMYFCASSENYRQPQHFGDGTRLSIL.

This chain links TRBV2 with TRBJ2-1; 7 bases map to TRBD2. The CDR3 spans 13 residues. Germline V gene sequence: CDR1 SNHLY, CDR2 FYNNEI. With V trimmed by 8 bases and J by 6 bases, 7 bases remained unmatched. CDR3 nucleotide sequence: TGTGCCAGCGGGAGGGGAGATATCAATGAGCAGTTCTTC. It codes for CASGRGDINEQFF.

The chain employs TRBV10-2 and TRBJ1-1, with D possibly being TRBD1 (6 bases). Trimming stripped 5 bases from V and 5 bases from J, with 12 bases between. CDR3 length equals 13 residues. The germline V gene has CDR1 WSHSY and CDR2 SAAADI. The CDR3 is CASSTTGWTEAFF. CDR3 DNA: TGCGCCAGCAGTACTACAGGGTGGACTGAAGCTTTCTTT.